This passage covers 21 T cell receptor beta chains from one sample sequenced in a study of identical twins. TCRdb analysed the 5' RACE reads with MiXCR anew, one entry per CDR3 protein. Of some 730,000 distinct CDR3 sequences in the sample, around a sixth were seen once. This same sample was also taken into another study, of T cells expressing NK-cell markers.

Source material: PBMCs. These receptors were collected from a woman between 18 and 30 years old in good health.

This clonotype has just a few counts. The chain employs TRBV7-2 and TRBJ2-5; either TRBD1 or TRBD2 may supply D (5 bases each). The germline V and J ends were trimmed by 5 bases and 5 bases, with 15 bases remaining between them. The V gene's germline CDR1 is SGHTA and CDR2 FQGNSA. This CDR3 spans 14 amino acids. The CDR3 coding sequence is TGTGCCAGCAGCCCTCGGGGCGGTTTGGAGACCCAGTACTTC. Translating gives CASSPRGGLETQYF.

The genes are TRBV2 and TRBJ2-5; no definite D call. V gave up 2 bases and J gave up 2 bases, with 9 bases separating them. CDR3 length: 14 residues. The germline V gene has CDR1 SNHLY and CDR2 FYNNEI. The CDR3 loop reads CASSELTAQETQYF. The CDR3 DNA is TGTGCCAGCAGTGAATTGACTGCGCAAGAGACCCAGTACTTC.

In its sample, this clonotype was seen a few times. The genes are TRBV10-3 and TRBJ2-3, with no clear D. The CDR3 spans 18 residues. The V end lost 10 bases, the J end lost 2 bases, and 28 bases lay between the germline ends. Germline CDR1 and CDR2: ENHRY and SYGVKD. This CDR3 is CATASIRSPLGDTDTQYF. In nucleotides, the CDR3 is TGTGCCACCGCATCCATCCGCTCGCCTCTTGGGGACACAGATACGCAGTATTTT.

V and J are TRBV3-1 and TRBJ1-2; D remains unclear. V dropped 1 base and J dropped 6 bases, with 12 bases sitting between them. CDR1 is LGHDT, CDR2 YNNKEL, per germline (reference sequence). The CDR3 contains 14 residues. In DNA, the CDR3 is TGTGCCAGCAGCCAAGTTGTGAGCGGCCATGGCTACACCTTC. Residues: CASSQVVSGHGYTF.

The CDR3 DNA sequence: TGCGCCAGCAGCATCGAAGGGGACTATGGCTACACCTTC. Its translation: CASSIEGDYGYTF. The V gene is TRBV5-1, the J gene TRBJ1-2; D perhaps matches TRBD1 (5 bases). The CDR3 spans 13 residues. Trimming removed 4 bases at V and 3 bases at J, with 10 bases between. Germline loops: CDR1 SGHRS, CDR2 YFSETQ.

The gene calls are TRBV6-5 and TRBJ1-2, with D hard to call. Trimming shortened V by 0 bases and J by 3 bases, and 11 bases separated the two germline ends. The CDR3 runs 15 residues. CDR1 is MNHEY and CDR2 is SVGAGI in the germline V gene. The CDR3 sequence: CASSYSTSGYYGYTF. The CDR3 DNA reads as TGTGCCAGCAGTTACTCGACGTCGGGTTACTATGGCTACACCTTC.

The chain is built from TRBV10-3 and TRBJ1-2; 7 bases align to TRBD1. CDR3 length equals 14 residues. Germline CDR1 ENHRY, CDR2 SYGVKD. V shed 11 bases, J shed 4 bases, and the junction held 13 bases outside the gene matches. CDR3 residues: CAVWDSLVCYGYTF. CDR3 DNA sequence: TGTGCCGTATGGGACAGTTTGGTCTGCTATGGCTACACCTTC.

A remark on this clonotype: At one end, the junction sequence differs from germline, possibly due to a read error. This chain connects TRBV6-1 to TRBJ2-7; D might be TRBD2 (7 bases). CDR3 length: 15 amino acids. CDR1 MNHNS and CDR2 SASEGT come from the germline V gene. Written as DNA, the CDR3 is TGTGTCAGCAGAGCAAGGGGGGACTACCTTTACGAGCAGTACTTC. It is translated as CVSRARGDYLYEQYF.

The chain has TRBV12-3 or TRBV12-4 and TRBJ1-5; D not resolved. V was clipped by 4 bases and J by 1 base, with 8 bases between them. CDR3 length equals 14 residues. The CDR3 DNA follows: TGTGCCAGCAGTTCGTCACAGAGCAATCAGCCCCAGCATTTT. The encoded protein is CASSSSQSNQPQHF.

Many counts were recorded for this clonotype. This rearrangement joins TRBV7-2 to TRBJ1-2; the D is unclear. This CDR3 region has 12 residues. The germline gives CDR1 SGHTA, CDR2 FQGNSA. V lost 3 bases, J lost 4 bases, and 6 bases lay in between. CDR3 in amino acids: CASSFSSYGYTF. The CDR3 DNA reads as TGTGCCAGCAGCTTCAGTTCCTATGGCTACACCTTC.

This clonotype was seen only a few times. CDR3 in amino acids: CATCGGAGSYNEQFF. In DNA, the CDR3 is TGTGCCACCTGTGGGGGAGCGGGCTCCTACAATGAGCAGTTCTTC. The V and J genes are TRBV12-3 or TRBV12-4 and TRBJ2-1; the D gene is possibly TRBD2 (6 bases). The ends were cut back, 10 bases at V and 0 bases at J, with 16 bases in the middle. The CDR3 consists of 15 residues.

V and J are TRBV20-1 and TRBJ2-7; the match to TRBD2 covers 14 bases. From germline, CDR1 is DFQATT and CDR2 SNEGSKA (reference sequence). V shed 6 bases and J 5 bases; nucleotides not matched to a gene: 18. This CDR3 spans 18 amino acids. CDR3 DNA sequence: TGCAGTGCCAGAACGTTGACTAGCGGGAGGGCCTATGGAAACGAGCAGTACTTC. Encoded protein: CSARTLTSGRAYGNEQYF.

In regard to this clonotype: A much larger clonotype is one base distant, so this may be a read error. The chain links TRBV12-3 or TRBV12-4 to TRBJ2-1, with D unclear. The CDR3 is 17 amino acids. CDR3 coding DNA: TGTGCCAGCAGTTTAGAGTGGCGGCAGGCCTCCTACAATGAGCGGTTCTTC. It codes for CASSLEWRQASYNERFF.

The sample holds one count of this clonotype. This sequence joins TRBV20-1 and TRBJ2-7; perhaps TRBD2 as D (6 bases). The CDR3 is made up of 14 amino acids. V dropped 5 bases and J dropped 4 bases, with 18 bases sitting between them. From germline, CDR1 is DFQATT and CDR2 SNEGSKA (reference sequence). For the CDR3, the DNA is TGCAGTGCTGAAATAGCGGACGAGGGGTACGAGCAGTACTTC. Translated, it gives CSAEIADEGYEQYF.

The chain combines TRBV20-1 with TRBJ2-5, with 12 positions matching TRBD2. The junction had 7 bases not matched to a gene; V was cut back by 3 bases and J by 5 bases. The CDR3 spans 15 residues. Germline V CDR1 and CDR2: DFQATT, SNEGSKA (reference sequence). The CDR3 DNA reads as TGCAGTGCTAGTGCTAGCGGGAGGGCCGGGGAGACCCAGTACTTC. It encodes CSASASGRAGETQYF.

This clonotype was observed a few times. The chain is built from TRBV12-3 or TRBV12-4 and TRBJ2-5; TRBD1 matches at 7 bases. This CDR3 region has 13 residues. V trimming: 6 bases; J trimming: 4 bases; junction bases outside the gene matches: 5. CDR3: CASRQGLGETQYF. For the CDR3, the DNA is TGTGCCAGCAGACAGGGGTTGGGAGAGACCCAGTACTTC.

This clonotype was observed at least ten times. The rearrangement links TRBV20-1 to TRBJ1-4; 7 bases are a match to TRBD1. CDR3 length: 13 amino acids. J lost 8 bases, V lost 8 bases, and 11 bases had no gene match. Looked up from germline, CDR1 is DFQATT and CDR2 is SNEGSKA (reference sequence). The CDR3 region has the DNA TGCAGTCCCTCGACAGGGCTTGGGGAAAAACTGTTTTTT. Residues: CSPSTGLGEKLFF.

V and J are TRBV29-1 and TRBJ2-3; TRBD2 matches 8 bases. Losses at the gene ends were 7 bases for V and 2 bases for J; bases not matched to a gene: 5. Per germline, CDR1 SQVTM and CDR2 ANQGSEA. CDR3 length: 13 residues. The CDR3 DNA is TGCAGCGCGCACGGGGGGGACACAGATACGCAGTATTTT. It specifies CSAHGGDTDTQYF.

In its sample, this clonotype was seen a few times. Here the CDR3 DNA reads TGTGCCAGCAGCTTCCTTCTCATTGGCAATGAGCAGTTCTTC. It codes for CASSFLLIGNEQFF. The V and J genes are TRBV7-2 and TRBJ2-1; D not certain. V was clipped by 3 bases and J by 6 bases, with 12 bases between them. The CDR3 is 14 residues long. CDR1 is SGHTA and CDR2 is FQGNSA in the germline V gene.

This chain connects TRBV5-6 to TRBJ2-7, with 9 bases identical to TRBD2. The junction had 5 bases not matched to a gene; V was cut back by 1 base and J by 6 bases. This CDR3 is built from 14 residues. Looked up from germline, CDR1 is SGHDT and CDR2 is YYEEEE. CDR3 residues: CASSLTAGGPEQYF. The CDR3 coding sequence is TGTGCCAGCAGCTTGACAGCGGGGGGCCCCGAGCAGTACTTC.

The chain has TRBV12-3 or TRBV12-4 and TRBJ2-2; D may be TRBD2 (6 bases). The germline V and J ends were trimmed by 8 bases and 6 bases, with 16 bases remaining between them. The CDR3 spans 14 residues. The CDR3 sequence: CASPLVGGAGELFF. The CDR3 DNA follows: TGTGCCAGCCCCTTAGTGGGAGGCGCCGGGGAGCTGTTTTTT.